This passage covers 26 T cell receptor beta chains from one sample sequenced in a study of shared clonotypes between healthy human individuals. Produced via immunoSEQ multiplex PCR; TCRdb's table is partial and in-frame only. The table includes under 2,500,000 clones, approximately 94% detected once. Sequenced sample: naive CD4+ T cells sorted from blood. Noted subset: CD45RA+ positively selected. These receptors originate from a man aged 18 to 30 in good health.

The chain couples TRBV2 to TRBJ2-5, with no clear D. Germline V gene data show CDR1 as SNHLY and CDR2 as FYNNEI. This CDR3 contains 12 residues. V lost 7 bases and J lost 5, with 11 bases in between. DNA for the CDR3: TGTGCCAGCAACTGGCGATCGGAGACCCAGTACTTC. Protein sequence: CASNWRSETQYF.

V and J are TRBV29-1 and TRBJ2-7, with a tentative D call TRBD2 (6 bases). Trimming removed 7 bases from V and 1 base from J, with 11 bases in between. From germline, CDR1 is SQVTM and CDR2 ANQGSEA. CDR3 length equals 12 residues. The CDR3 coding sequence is TGCAGCGCTAACGCGGGGTCCTACGAGCAGTACTTC. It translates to CSANAGSYEQYF.

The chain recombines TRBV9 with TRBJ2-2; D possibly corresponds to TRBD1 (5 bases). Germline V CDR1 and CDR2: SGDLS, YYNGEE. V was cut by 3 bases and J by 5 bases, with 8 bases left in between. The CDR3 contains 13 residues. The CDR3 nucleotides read TGTGCCAGCAGCGCGACAGATACCGGGGAGCTGTTTTTT. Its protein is CASSATDTGELFF. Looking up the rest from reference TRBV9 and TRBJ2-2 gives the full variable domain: DSGVTQTPKHLITATGQRVTLRCSPRSGDLSVYWYQQSLDQGLQFLIQYYNGEERAKGNILERFSAQQFPDLHSELNLSSLELGDSALYFCASSATDTGELFFGEGSRLTVL.

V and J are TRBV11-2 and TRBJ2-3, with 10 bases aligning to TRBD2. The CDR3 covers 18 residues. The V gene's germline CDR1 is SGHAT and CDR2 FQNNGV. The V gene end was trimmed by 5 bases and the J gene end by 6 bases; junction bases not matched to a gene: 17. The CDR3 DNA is TGTGCCAGCAGCCCTGGACTAGCGGTACCTTTAATTGGTGATACGCAGTATTTT. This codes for CASSPGLAVPLIGDTQYF.

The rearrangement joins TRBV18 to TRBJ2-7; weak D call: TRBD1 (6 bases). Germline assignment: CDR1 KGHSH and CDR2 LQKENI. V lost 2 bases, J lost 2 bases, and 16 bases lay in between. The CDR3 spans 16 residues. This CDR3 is CASSPTGAGAAYEQYF. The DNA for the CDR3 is TGTGCCAGCTCACCAACTGGGGCAGGGGCCGCCTACGAGCAGTACTTC.

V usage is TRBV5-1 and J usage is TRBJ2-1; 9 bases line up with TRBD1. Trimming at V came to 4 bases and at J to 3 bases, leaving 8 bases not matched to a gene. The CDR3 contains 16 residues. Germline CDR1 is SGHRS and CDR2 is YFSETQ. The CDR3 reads CASSPTGTGNYNEQFF. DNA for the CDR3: TGCGCCAGCAGCCCCACCGGGACAGGGAACTACAATGAGCAGTTCTTC.

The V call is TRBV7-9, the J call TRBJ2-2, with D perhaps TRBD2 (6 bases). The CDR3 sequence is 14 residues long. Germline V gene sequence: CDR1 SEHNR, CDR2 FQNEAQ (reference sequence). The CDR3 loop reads CAKAGRGNTGELFF. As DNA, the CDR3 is TGTGCTAAGGCCGGGAGAGGGAACACCGGGGAGCTGTTTTTT. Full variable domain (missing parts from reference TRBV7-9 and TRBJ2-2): DTGVSQNPRHKITKRGQNVTFRCDPISEHNRLYWYRQTLGQGPEFLTYFQNEAQLEKSRLLSDRFSAERPKGSFSTLEIQRTEQGDSAMYLCAKAGRGNTGELFFGEGSRLTVL.

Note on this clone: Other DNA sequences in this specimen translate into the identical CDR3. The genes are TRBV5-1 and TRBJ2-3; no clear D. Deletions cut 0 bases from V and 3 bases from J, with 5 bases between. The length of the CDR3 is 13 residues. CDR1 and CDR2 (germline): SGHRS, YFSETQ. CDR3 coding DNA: TGCGCCAGCAGCTTGGAGGTAACAGATACGCAGTATTTT. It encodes CASSLEVTDTQYF.

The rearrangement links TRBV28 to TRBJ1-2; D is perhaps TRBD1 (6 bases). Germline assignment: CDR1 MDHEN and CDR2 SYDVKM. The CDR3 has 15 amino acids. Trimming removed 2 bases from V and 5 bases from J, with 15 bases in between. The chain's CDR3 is CASSLTGGQIYGYTF. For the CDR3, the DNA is TGTGCCAGCAGTTTAACGGGAGGACAGATTTATGGCTACACCTTC.

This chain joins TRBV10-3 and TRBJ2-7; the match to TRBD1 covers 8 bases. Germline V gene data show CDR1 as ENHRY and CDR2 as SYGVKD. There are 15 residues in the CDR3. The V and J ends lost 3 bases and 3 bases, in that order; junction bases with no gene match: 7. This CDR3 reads CAISDRTGGIYEQYF. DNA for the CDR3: TGTGCCATCAGTGATCGCACAGGGGGAATCTACGAGCAGTACTTC.

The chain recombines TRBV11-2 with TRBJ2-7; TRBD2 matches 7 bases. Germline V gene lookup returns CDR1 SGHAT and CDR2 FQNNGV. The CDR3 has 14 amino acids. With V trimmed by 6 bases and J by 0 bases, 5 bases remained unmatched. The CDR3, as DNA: TGTGCCAGCAGGGGAGCGGGGAGCTCCTACGAGCAGTACTTC. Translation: CASRGAGSSYEQYF.

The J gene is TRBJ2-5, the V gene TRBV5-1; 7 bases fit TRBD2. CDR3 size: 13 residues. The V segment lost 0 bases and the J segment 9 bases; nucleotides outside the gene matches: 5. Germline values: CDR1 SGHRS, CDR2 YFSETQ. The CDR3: CASSLVGAGAQYF. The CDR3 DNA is TGCGCCAGCAGCTTGGTAGGGGCGGGGGCCCAGTACTTC.

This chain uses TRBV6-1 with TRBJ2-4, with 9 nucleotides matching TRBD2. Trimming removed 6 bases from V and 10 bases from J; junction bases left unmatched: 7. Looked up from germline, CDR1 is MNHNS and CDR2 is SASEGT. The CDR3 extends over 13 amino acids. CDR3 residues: CASRESSGSIQYF. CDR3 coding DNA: TGTGCCAGCAGGGAGAGTAGCGGGAGTATTCAGTACTTC.

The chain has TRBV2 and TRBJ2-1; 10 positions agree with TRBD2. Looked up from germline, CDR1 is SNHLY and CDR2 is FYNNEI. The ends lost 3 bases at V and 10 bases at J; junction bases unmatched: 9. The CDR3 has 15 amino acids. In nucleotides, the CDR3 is TGTGCCAGCAGTGACCGTCTAGCGGGAGCCGGGGAGCAGTTCTTC. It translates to CASSDRLAGAGEQFF.

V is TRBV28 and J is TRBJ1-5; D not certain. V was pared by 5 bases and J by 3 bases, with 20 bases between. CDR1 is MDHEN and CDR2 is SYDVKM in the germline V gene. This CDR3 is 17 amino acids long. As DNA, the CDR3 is TGTGCCAGCAGTAATGGACGGAAAGGGCTTCTCAATCAGCCCCAGCATTTT. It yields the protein CASSNGRKGLLNQPQHF.

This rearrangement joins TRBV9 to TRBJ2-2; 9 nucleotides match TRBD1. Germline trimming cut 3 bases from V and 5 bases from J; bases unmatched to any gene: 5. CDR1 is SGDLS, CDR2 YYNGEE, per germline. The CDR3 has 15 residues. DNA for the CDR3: TGTGCCAGCAGCGGGACAGGGGTTGGAACCGGGGAGCTGTTTTTT. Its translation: CASSGTGVGTGELFF.

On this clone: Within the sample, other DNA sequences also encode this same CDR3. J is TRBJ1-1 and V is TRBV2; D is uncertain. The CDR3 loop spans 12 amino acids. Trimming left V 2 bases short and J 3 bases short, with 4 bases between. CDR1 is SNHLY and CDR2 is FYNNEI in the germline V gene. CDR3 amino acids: CASSELDTEAFF. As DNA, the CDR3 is TGTGCCAGCAGTGAATTGGACACTGAAGCTTTCTTT.

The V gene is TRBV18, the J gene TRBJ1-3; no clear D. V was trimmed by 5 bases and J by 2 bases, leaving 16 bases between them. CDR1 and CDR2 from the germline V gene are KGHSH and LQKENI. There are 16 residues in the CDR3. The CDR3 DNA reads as TGTGCCAGCTCAACAACGACGGGGAGTACTGGAAACACCATATATTTT. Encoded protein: CASSTTTGSTGNTIYF.

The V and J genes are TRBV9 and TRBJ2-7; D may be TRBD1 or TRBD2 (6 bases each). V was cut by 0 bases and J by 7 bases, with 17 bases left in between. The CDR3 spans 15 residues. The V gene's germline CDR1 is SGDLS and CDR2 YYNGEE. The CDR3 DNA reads TGTGCCAGCAGCGTAGAGCCACGGGGGCTTGGGGAGCAGTACTTC. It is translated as CASSVEPRGLGEQYF.

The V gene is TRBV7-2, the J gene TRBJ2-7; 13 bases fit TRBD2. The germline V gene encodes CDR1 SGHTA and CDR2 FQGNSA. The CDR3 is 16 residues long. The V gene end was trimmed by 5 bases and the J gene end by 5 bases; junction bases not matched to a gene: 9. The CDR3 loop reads CASSPGTSGIVHEQYF. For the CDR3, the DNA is TGTGCCAGCAGCCCAGGGACTAGCGGGATAGTCCACGAGCAGTACTTC.

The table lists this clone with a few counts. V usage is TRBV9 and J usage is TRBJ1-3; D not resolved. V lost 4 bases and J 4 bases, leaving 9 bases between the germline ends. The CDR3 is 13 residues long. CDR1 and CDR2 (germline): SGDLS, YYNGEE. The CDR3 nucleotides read TGTGCCAGCAGCCCATCAGTGGGAAACACCATATATTTT. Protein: CASSPSVGNTIYF.

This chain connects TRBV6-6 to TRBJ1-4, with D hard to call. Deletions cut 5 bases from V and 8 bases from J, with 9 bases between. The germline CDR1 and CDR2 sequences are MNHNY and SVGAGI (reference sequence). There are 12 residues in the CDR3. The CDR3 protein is CASSPGSEKLFF. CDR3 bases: TGTGCCAGCAGTCCTGGATCAGAAAAACTGTTTTTT.

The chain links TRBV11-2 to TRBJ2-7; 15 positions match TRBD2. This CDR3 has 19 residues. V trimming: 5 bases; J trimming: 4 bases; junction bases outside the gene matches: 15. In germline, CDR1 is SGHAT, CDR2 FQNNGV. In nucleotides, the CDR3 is TGTGCCAGCAGCCTCACGGGGACTAGCGGGAGGCCGGCATCATACGAGCAGTACTTC. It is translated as CASSLTGTSGRPASYEQYF.

CDR3 coding DNA: TGTGCCAGCAGTGTCTATGAAGCTTTCTTT. Protein sequence: CASSVYEAFF. The V call is TRBV2, the J call TRBJ1-1; no clear D. Germline CDR1 SNHLY, CDR2 FYNNEI. Trimming removed 4 bases from V and 7 bases from J, with 4 bases in between. This CDR3 has 10 amino acids. The full variable domain, with the rest looked up from reference TRBV2 and TRBJ1-1, is EPEVTQTPSHQVTQMGQEVILRCVPISNHLYFYWYRQILGQKVEFLVSFYNNEISEKSEIFDDQFSVERPDGSNFTLKIRSTKLEDSAMYFCASSVYEAFFGQGTRLTVV.

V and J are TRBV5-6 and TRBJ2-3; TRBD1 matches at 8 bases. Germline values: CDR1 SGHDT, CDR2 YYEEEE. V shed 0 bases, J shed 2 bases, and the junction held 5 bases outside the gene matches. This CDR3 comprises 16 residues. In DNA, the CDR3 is TGTGCCAGCAGCTTGGAGGGGACAGGAAACACAGATACGCAGTATTTT. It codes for CASSLEGTGNTDTQYF.

CDR3 sequence (DNA): TGCAGTGCTTGGGGACAGGTTGAAGCTTTCTTT. Its translation is CSAWGQVEAFF. V gene TRBV20-1 combines with J gene TRBJ1-1; 8 bases are shared with TRBD1. This CDR3 is built from 11 residues. J gave up 7 bases and V 5 bases, and 3 bases lay outside the gene matches. Germline CDR1 is DFQATT and CDR2 is SNEGSKA (reference sequence).